This TCR beta chain was documented in a study of siplizumab effects on memory and regulatory T cells. The ends lost 5 bases at V and 7 bases at J; junction bases unmatched: 9. CDR3 length equals 15 residues. CDR1 and CDR2 (germline): MNHEY, SMNVEV (reference sequence). Assay: immunoSEQ multiplex PCR; the TCRdb copy retains only in-frame clones and omits some. This table has around 86,000 clones, over 85% appearing once. The sequencing sample was made of non-Treg CD4+ T cells sorted from blood. The chain joins TRBV27 to TRBJ2-2; 8 nucleotides line up with TRBD1. The TCR was taken from a human donor in good health. Here the CDR3 reads CASSAIRGLDGELFF. The CDR3 DNA follows: TGTGCCAGCAGTGCGATCAGGGGGCTGGACGGGGAGCTGTTTTTT.